Listed here is a single T cell receptor beta chain. Its antigen has not been determined. No base-level quality is on record; no much larger clone is a single base apart. The cysteine opens and the phenylalanine closes a CDR3 of 13 amino acids. Kept here is only the CDR3 DNA, which spans 39 bases and is read in frame from base 1. From a lookup of the germline V gene (reference sequence), CDR1 and CDR2 are DFQATT and SNEGSKA. Trimming leaves V shorter by 4 bases and J shorter by 5 bases, with the junction holding 7 bases beyond the gene matches. The data derive from a study of response to subunit inactivated influenza vaccine (dated by TCRdb to 2017 to 2018). Concerning the study at large: Deep quantitative profiling of the T cell receptor repertoire was used in the study to follow responses to a trivalent subunit inactivated influenza vaccine.

The protocol used for the library was RT-PCR. Sequenced using an Illumina HiSeq 2500. The public reads were quality trimmed at Q25 with fastp and then assembled into clones with MiXCR by TCRdb, keeping productive beta chains. Under each unique CDR3 protein, matching rows form one entry showing the most common genes and DNA. The sample data list 530,000 or so distinct CDR3 sequences, and about 25% of these were observed just once. 1.9% of the sample belongs to the ten largest clones. General findings and caveats noted by the study authors: According to the authors, only a limited number of new T cells may be recruited by each seasonal influenza vaccination.

The clonotype was recovered from a man between 45 and 60 years old who received an inactivated influenza vaccine. Donor details come from another sample of the same person, matched by shared clones. The sequencing used CD4+ T cells sorted from PBMCs, collected roughly 5 days after vaccination. The rearranged segments are TRBV20-1 and TRBJ2-5, and TRBD2 aligns with 7 junction nucleotides. The CDR3 region: CSAKAGRGETQYF. The bases are TGCAGTGCTAAAGCTGGGCGGGGGGAGACCCAGTACTTC.